The 3 T cell receptor beta chains given below trace back to one sample, sequenced in a study of cytomegalovirus exposure and HLA in healthy donors. In the PCR, 60 Vbeta and 13 Jbeta primers were used. Only in-frame clones appear in the TCRdb table, and some are missing; sequencing was by immunoSEQ multiplex PCR. This sample yields fewer than 200,000 clones, of which more than 80% are seen a single time; about 0.76% belongs to the top ten. The specimen sequenced was PBMCs. The receptors originated from a woman aged 18-29 years in good health and CMV-seronegative.

The chain has TRBV28 and TRBJ2-1; TRBD2 agrees at 10 bases. J lost 8 bases, V lost 5 bases, and 6 bases had no gene match. Germline V gives CDR1 MDHEN, CDR2 SYDVKM. CDR3 length equals 14 residues. DNA for the CDR3: TGTGCCAGCAGTCTAGCGGGAGAAAACGATGAGCAGTTCTTC. It encodes CASSLAGENDEQFF.

The gene calls are TRBV28 and TRBJ2-5; 9 bases fit TRBD1. Germline V gives CDR1 MDHEN, CDR2 SYDVKM. CDR3 length equals 14 residues. V gave up 3 bases and J gave up 3 bases; unmatched junction bases: 2. DNA for the CDR3: TGTGCCAGCAGTTTTAGGACAGGGGAAGAGACCCAGTACTTC. Its translation is CASSFRTGEETQYF.

This clone occurred once. The CDR3 region is CASSWTGGAGTEAFF. The CDR3 DNA sequence: TGTGCCAGCAGTTGGACAGGAGGAGCCGGTACTGAAGCTTTCTTT. The V gene is TRBV7-9, the J gene TRBJ1-1; 7 positions agree with TRBD1. There are 15 residues in the CDR3. The germline CDR1 and CDR2 sequences are SEHNR and FQNEAQ (reference sequence). Trimming cost V 6 bases and J 5 bases; bases outside gene matches: 12.